The sequence of this T cell receptor beta chain was determined in a study of early stage breast cancer tumors. In the study overall: About 80% of the 16 invasive tumors were ER+, PR+ and HER2-. Seven to nine ER+/PR+/HER2- tumors were invasive ductal; a few were invasive lobular. Overall study results and limits: Tumors had approximately 2.5-fold higher T cell density than normal breast. Unsorted bulk genomic DNA sequencing lacked pairing and functional marker data.

Using immunoSEQ multiplex PCR, the repertoire was profiled, and TCRdb retains in-frame clones only, with some absent. Counted here are roughly 30,000 clones, less than 75% occurring once; the ten biggest clones make up 7.5% to 9%. This clone has more than one count but fewer than ten. The antigen is not known. What was sequenced was breast tumor tissue. The sequence came from a person in their fifties or sixties with breast cancer.

CDR3 DNA: TGTGCCAGCAGCCAAGATTGGTCAGAAGGCTACACCTTC. It translates to CASSQDWSEGYTF. The chain employs TRBV14 and TRBJ1-2; D is ambiguous. The germline CDR1 and CDR2 sequences are SGHDN and FVKESK. There are 13 residues in the CDR3. Trimming left V 0 bases short and J 8 bases short, with 10 bases between.